The TCR beta chain described here comes from a study of cytomegalovirus exposure and HLA in healthy donors. This clone appeared a single time. Assay: immunoSEQ multiplex PCR; the TCRdb copy retains only in-frame clones and omits some. Counted here are more than 95,000 clones, about 96% occurring once; the ten biggest clones make up less than 2%. Trimming pared 5 bases from V and 5 bases from J, leaving 15 bases between. Germline V gene lookup returns CDR1 SGHTA and CDR2 FQGTGA. The CDR3 is made up of 14 amino acids. The receptor comes from a man between 18 and 35 years old in good health and CMV-seronegative. This chain links TRBV7-3 with TRBJ1-1, with D tentatively TRBD1 (5 bases). Sequences were obtained from PBMCs. The CDR3 DNA follows: TGTGCCAGCAGCCAGGGAGGGGCTGGGACTGAAGCTTTCTTT. The encoded protein is CASSQGGAGTEAFF.